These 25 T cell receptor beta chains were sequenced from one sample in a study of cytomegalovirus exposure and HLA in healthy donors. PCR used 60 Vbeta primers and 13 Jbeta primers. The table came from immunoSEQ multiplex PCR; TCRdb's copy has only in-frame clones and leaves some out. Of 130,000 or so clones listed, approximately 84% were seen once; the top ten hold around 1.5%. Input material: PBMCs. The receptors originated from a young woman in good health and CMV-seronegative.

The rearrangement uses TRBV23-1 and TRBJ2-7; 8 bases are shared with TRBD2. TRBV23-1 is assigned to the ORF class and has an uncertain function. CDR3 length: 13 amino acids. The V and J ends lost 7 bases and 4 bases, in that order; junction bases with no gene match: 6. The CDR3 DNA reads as TGCGCCAGCACGCGGGGGGAGGGGTACGAGCAGTACTTC. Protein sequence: CASTRGEGYEQYF.

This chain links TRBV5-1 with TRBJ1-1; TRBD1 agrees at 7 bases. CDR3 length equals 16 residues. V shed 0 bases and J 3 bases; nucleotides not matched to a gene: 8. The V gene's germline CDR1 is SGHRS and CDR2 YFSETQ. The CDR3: CASSLGTGIGYTEAFF. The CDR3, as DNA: TGCGCCAGCAGCTTGGGGACAGGAATCGGGTACACTGAAGCTTTCTTT.

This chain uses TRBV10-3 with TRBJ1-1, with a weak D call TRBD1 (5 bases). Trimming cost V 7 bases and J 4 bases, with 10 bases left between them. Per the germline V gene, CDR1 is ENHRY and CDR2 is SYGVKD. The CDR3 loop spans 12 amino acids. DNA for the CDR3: TGTGCCATCAAAGGAGGGGCCACTGAAGCTTTCTTT. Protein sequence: CAIKGGATEAFF.

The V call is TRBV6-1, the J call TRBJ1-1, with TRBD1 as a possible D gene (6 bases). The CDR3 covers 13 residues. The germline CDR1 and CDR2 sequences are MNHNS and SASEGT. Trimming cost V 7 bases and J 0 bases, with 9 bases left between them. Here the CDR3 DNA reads TGTGCCAGCACTAGGGGGATGAACACTGAAGCTTTCTTT. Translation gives CASTRGMNTEAFF.

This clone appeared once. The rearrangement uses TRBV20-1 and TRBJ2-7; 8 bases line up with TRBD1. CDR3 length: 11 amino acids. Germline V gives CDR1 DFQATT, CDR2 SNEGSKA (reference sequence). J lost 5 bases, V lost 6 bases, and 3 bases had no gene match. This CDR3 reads CSARGRNEQYF. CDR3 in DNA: TGCAGTGCCAGGGGGCGCAACGAGCAGTACTTC.

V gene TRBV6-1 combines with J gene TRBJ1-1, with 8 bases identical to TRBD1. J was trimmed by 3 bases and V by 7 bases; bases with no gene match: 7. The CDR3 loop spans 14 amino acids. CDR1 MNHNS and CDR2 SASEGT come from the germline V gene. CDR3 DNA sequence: TGTGCCAGCACCCGGGGACAGGCAGACACTGAAGCTTTCTTT. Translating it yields CASTRGQADTEAFF.

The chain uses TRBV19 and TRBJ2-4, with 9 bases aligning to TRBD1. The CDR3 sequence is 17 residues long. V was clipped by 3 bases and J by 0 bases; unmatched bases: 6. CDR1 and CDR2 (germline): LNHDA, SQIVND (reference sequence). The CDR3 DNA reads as TGTGCCAGTAGTATGGGACAGGGAATACTAGCCAAAAACATTCAGTACTTC. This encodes CASSMGQGILAKNIQYF.

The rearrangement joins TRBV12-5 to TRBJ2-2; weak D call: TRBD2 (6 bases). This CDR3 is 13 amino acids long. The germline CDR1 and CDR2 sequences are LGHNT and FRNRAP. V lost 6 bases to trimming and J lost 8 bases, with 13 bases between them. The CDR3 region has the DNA TGTGCTAGTGGCCGGGACTCCTTGGGGGAGCTGTTTTTT. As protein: CASGRDSLGELFF.

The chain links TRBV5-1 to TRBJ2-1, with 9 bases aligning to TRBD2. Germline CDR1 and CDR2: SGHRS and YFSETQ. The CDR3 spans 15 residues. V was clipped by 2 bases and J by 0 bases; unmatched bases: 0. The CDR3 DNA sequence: TGCGCCAGCAGCTTTAGCGGGAGCTCCTACAATGAGCAGTTCTTC. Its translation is CASSFSGSSYNEQFF.

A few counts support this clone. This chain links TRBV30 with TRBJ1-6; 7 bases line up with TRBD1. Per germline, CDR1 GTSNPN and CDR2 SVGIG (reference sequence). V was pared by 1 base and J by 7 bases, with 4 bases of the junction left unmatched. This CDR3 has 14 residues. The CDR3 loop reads CAWSGGQDNSPLHF. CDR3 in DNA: TGTGCCTGGAGTGGAGGACAGGACAATTCACCCCTCCACTTT.

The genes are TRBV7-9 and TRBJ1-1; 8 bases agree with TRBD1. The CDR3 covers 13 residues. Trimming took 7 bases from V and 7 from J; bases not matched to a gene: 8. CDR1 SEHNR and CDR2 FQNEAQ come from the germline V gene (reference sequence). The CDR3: CASTRGTGLEAFF. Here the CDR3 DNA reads TGTGCCAGCACCCGAGGGACAGGTCTTGAAGCTTTCTTT.

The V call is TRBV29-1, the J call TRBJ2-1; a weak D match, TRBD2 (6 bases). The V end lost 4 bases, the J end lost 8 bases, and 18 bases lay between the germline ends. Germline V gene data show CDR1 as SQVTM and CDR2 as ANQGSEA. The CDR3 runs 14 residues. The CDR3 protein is CSVAGAGMAYEQFF. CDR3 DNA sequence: TGCAGCGTTGCTGGTGCGGGGATGGCGTATGAGCAGTTCTTC.

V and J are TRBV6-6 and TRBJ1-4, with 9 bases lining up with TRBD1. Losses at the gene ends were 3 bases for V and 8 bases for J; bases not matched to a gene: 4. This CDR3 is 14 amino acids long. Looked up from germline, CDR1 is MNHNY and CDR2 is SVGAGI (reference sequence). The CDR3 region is CASSYSGQGEKLFF. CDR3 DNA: TGTGCCAGCAGTTATTCCGGACAGGGGGAAAAACTGTTTTTT.

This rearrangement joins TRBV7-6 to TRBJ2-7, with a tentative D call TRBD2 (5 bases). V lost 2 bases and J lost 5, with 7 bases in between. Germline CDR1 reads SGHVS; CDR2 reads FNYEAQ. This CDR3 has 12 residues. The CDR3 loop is CASSLRRDEQYF. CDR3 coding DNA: TGTGCCAGCAGCTTACGGCGGGACGAGCAGTACTTC.

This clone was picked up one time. The CDR3 region has the DNA TGTGCCAGCAGCTTAGGCGGGGGAGAGGGAGATACGCAGTATTTT. Protein: CASSLGGGEGDTQYF. The gene calls are TRBV13 and TRBJ2-3, with D perhaps TRBD2 (6 bases). In germline, CDR1 is PRHDT, CDR2 FYEKMQ (reference sequence). This CDR3 region has 15 residues. Trimming shortened V by 0 bases and J by 5 bases, and 12 bases separated the two germline ends.

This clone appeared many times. The CDR3 protein is CASSLGQGFAYEQYF. The CDR3 DNA is TGTGCCAGCAGCTTGGGACAGGGTTTTGCCTACGAGCAGTACTTC. V gene TRBV5-5 combines with J gene TRBJ2-7; the match to TRBD1 covers 7 bases. V lost 0 bases and J lost 2; bases outside the gene matches: 5. The CDR3 extends over 15 amino acids. Per germline, CDR1 SGHKS and CDR2 YYEKEE (reference sequence).

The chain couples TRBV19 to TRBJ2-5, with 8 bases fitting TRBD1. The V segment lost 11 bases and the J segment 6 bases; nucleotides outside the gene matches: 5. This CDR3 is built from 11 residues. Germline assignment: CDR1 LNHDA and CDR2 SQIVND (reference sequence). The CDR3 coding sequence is TGTGCCGGGACAGGAGTAAAGACCCAGTACTTC. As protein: CAGTGVKTQYF. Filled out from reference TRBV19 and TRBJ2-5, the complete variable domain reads DGGITQSPKYLFRKEGQNVTLSCEQNLNHDAMYWYRQDPGQGLRLIYYSQIVNDFQKGDIAEGYSVSREKKESFPLTVTSAQKNPTAFYLCAGTGVKTQYFGPGTRLLVL.

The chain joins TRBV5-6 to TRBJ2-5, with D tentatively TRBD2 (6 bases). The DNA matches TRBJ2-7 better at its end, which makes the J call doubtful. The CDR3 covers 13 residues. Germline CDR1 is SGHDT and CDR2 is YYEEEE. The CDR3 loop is CASSRDFTYEQYF. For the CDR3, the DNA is TGTGCCAGCAGCCGGGACTTTACCTACGAGCAGTACTTC.

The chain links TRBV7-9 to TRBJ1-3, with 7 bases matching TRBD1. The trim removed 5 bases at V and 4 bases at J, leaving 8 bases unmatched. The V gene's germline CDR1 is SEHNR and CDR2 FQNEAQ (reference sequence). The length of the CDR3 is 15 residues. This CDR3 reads CASSIGQASGNTIYF. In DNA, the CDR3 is TGTGCCAGCAGCATCGGACAGGCGTCGGGAAACACCATATATTTT.

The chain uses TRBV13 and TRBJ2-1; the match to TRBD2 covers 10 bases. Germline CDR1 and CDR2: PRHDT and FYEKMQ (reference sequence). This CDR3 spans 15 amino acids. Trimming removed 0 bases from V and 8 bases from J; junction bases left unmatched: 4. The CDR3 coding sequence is TGTGCCAGCAGCTTAGGGCTAGCGGGAGATTATGAGCAGTTCTTC. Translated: CASSLGLAGDYEQFF.

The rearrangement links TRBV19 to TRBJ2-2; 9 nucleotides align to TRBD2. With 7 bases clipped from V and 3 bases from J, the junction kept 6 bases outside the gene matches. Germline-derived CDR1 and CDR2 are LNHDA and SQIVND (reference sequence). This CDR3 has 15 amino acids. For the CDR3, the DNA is TGTGCCAGTAATTCGGCGGGAGGGCACACCGGGGAGCTGTTTTTT. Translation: CASNSAGGHTGELFF.

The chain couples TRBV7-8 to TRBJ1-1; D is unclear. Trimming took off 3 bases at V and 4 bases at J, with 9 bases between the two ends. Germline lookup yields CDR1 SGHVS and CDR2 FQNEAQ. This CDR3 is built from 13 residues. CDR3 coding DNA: TGTGCCAGCAGCTTTGGCGGGGTCACTGAAGCTTTCTTT. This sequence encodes CASSFGGVTEAFF.

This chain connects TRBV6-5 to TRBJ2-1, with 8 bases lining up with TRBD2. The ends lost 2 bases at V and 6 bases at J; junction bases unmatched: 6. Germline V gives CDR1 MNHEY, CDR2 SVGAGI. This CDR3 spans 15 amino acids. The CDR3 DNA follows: TGTGCCAGCAGTTACGGGAAGAGCGGGAGCAATGAGCAGTTCTTC. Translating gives CASSYGKSGSNEQFF.

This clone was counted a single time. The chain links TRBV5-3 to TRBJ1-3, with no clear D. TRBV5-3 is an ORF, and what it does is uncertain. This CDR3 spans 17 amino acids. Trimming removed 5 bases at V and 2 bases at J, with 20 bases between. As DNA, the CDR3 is TGTGCCAGAAGGGGCTTATGCTGGGAGTTAACTGGAAACACCATATATTTT. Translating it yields CARRGLCWELTGNTIYF.

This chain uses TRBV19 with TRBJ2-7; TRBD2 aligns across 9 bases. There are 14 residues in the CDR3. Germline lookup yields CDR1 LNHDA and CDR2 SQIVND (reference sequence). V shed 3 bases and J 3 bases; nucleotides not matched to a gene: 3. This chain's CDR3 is CASSIRLADYEQYF. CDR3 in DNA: TGTGCCAGTAGTATCAGACTAGCGGACTACGAGCAGTACTTC.